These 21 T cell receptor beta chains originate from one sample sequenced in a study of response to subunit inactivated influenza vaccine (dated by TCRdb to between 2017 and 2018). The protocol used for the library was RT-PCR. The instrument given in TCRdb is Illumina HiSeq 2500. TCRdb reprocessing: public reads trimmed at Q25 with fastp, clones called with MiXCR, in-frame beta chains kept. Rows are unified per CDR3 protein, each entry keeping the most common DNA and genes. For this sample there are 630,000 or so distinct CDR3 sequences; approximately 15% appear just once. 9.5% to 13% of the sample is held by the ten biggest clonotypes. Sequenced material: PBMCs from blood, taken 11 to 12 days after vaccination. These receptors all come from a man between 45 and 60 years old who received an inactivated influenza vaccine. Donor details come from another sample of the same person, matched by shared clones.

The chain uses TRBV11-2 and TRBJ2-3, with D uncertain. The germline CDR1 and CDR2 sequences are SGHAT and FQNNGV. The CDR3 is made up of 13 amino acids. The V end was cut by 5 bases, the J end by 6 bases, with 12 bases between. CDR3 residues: CASSLPSSDTQYF. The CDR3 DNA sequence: TGTGCCAGCAGCCTTCCTAGTAGCGATACGCAGTATTTT.

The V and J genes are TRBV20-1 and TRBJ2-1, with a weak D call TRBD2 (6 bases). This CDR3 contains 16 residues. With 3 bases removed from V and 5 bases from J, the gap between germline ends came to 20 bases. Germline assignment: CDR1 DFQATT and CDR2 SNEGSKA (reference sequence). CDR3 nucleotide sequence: TGCAGTGCTAGCCCCTTGGACTATTACCTGAACAATGAGCAGTTCTTC. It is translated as CSASPLDYYLNNEQFF.

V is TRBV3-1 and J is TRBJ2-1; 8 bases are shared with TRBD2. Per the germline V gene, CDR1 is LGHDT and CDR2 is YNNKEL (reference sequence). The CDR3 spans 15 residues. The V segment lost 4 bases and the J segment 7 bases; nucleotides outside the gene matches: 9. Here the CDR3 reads CASSPREGGGNEQFF. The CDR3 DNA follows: TGTGCCAGCAGCCCCCGGGAGGGGGGCGGAAATGAGCAGTTCTTC.

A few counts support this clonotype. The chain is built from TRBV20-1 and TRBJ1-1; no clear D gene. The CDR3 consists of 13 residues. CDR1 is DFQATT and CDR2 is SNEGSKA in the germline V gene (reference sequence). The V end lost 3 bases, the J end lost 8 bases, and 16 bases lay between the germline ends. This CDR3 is CSARSRAGIEAFF. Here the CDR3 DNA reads TGCAGTGCTAGGTCCCGGGCGGGGATCGAAGCTTTCTTT.

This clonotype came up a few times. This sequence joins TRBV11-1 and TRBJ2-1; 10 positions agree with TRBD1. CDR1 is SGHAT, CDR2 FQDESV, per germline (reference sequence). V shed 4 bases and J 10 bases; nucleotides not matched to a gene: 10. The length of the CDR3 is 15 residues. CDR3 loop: CASSSTLGQGFEQFF. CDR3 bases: TGTGCCAGCAGCTCAACTTTGGGACAGGGGTTCGAGCAGTTCTTC.

The CDR3 is CASSLIDITGVTEAFF. In nucleotides, the CDR3 is TGTGCCAGCAGCTTAATAGATATAACAGGAGTCACTGAAGCTTTCTTT. The chain employs TRBV11-2 and TRBJ1-1; a weak D match, TRBD1 (5 bases). With 2 bases removed from V and 4 bases from J, the gap between germline ends came to 17 bases. Germline CDR1 is SGHAT and CDR2 is FQNNGV. CDR3 length: 16 amino acids.

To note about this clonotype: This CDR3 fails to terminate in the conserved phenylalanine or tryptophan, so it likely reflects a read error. As DNA, the CDR3 is TGTGCCACCAGTGACTCGCGGGTGAGGAATGAGCAGTTCCTC. Encoded protein: CATSDSRVRNEQFL. V is TRBV24-1 and J is TRBJ2-1, with TRBD2 as a possible D gene (5 bases). In germline, CDR1 is KGHDR, CDR2 SFDVKD. This CDR3 comprises 14 residues. Trimming took 4 bases from V and 7 from J, leaving 13 bases between them.

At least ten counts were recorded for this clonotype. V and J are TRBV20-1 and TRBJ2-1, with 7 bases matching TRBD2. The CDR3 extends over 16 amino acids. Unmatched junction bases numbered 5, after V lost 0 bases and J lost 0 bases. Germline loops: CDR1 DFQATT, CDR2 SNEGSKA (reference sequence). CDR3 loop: CSAREVGGASYNEQFF. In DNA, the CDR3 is TGCAGTGCTAGAGAGGTGGGAGGGGCCTCCTACAATGAGCAGTTCTTC.

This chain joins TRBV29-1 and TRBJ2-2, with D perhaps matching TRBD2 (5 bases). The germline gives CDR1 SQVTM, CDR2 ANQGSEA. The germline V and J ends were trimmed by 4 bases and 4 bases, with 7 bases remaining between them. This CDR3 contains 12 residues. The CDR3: CSVVRATGELFF. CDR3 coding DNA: TGCAGCGTTGTGCGGGCCACCGGGGAGCTGTTTTTT.

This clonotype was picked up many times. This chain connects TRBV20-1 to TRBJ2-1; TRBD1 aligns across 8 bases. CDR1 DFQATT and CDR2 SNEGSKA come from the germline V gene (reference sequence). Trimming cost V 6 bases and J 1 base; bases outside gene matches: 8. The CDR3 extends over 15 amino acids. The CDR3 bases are TGCAGTGCCCGGACAGGGCGCGATTCCTACAATGAGCAGTTCTTC. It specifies CSARTGRDSYNEQFF.

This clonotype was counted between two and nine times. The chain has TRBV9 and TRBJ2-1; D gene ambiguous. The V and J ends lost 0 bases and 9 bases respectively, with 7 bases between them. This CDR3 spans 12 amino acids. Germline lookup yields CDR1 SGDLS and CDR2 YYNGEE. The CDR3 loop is CASSVVGGEQFF. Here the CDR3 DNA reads TGTGCCAGCAGCGTAGTTGGCGGTGAGCAGTTCTTC. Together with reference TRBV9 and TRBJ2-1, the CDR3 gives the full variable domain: DSGVTQTPKHLITATGQRVTLRCSPRSGDLSVYWYQQSLDQGLQFLIQYYNGEERAKGNILERFSAQQFPDLHSELNLSSLELGDSALYFCASSVVGGEQFFGPGTRLTVL.

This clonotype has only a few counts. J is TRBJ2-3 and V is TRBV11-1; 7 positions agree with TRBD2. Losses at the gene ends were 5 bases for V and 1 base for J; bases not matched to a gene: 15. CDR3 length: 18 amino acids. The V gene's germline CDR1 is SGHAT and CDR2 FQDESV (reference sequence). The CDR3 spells CASSPSPSGGSRTDTQYF. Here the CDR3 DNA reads TGTGCCAGCAGCCCTAGTCCGTCCGGCGGGAGCCGCACAGATACGCAGTATTTT.

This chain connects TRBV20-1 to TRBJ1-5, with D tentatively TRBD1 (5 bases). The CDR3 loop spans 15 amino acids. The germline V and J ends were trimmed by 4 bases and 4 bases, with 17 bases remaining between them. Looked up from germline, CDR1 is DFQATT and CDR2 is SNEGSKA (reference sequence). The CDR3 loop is CSAIPRRDPNQPQHF. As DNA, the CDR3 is TGCAGTGCTATCCCTCGGAGGGACCCAAATCAGCCCCAGCATTTT.

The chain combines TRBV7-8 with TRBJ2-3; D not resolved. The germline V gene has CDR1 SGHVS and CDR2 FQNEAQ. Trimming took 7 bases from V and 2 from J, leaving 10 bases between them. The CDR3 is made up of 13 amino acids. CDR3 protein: CASTPWVTDTQYF. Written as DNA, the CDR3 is TGTGCCAGCACCCCCTGGGTCACAGATACGCAGTATTTT.

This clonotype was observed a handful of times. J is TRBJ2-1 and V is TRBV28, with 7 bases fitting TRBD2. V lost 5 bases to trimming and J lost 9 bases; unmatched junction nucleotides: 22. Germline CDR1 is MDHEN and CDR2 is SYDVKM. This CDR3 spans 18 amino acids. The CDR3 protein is CASSGISGTPHQRGEQFF. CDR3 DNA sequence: TGTGCCAGCAGTGGAATCTCCGGGACCCCTCATCAGCGGGGTGAGCAGTTCTTC.

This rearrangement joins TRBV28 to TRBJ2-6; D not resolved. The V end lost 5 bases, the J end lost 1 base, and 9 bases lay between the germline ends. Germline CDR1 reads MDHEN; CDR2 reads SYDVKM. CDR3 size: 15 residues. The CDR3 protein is CASSPYLSGANVLTF. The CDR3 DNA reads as TGTGCCAGCAGTCCTTATTTGTCTGGGGCCAACGTCCTGACTTTC.

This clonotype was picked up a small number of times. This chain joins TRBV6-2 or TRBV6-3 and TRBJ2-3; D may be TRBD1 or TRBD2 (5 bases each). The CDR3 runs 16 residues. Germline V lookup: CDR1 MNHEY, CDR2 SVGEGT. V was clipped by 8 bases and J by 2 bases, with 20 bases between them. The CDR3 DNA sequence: TGTGCCAGCTGCTACTCGACCGGGACCAACACAGATACGCAGTATTTT. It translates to CASCYSTGTNTDTQYF.

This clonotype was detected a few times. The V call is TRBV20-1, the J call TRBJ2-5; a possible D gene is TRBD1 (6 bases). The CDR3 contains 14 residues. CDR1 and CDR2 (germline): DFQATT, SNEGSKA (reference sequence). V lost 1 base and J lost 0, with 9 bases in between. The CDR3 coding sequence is TGCAGTGCTAGAGCTGGGGGCAACCAAGAGACCCAGTACTTC. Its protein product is CSARAGGNQETQYF.

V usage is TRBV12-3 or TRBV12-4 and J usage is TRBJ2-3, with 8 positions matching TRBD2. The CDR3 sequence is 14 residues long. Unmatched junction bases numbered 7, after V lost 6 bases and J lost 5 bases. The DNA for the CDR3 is TGTGCCAGCAGATTAAGCGGGAGTGGAGATACGCAGTATTTT. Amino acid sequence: CASRLSGSGDTQYF.

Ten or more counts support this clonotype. CDR3 residues: CAISDNIPPYEQYF. The DNA for the CDR3 is TGTGCCATCAGTGATAATATACCTCCCTACGAGCAGTACTTC. The chain joins TRBV10-3 to TRBJ2-7; D unclear. The CDR3 is 14 residues long. The germline V and J ends were trimmed by 3 bases and 2 bases, with 11 bases remaining between them. Looked up from germline, CDR1 is ENHRY and CDR2 is SYGVKD.

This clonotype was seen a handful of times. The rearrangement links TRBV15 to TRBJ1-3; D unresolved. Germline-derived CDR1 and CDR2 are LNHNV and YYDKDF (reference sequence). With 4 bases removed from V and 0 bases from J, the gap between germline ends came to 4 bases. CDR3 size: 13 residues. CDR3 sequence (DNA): TGTGCCACCAGCAAGGTCTCTGGAAACACCATATATTTT. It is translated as CATSKVSGNTIYF.